This TCR beta chain was recovered during a study of blood T cell repertoires in COVID-19. The wider study: COVID-19 samples collected from the United States, Italy and Spain covered acute and convalescent phases. Sample material is recorded as cDNA or gDNA derived from T cells, B-cell-depleted T cells, or PBMCs.

Per the study methods: The assay estimated nucleated cells by amplifying reference gene primers. TCRdb's copy holds only in-frame clones and misses some; the assay was immunoSEQ multiplex PCR. V, J and clone size were drawn from that table, and D and trimming were deduced from the DNA. The top ten clones hold about 5.4% of a sample with under 150,000 clones, 83% of them seen once. Germline CDR1 SGHTA, CDR2 FQGNSA. CDR3 length: 13 amino acids. V gave up 4 bases and J gave up 4 bases, with 9 bases separating them. Sequencing input: peripheral blood. The TCR originated in a man older than 75 with active or convalescent COVID-19. V and J are TRBV7-2 and TRBJ2-3, with D unresolved. CDR3 bases: TGTGCCAGCAGCTCCGTAGTCCCAGATACGCAGTATTTT. It translates to CASSSVVPDTQYF.